These 6 T cell receptor beta chains were sequenced from one sample in a study of T cells in Graves' hyperthyroidism and ophthalmopathy. There were TCR beta CDR3 regions amplified from RNA transcripts. First-round RT-PCR of the TCR CDR3 relied on the HTBI primer set. TCRdb analysed the multiplex PCR reads with MiXCR anew, one entry per CDR3 protein. The data hold about 640,000 distinct CDR3 sequences, with more than 14% observed a single time. Sequenced input: blood. The origin of the receptors is a woman in her fifties or sixties with Graves' ophthalmopathy.

This clonotype was detected only a few times. The gene calls are TRBV4-1 and TRBJ2-2; 7 positions match TRBD1. This CDR3 comprises 16 residues. With V trimmed by 2 bases and J by 4 bases, 7 bases remained unmatched. Germline values: CDR1 MGHRA, CDR2 YSYEKL. The DNA for the CDR3 is TGCGCCAGCAGCCAACACCCAGGGGGTACCACCGGGGAGCTGTTTTTT. The encoded protein is CASSQHPGGTTGELFF.

The chain carries TRBV6-2 or TRBV6-3 and TRBJ1-2, with a tentative D call TRBD1 (6 bases). V shed 6 bases and J shed 10 bases, with 21 bases lying between them. CDR1 is MNHEY and CDR2 is SVGEGT in the germline V gene. This CDR3 region has 14 residues. CDR3 nucleotides: TGTGCCAGCAGATTACAGGGAGGACGCTCCGCCTACACCTTC. Translating gives CASRLQGGRSAYTF.

The chain links TRBV7-2 to TRBJ1-1; D gene ambiguous. V was clipped by 5 bases and J by 0 bases, with 16 bases between them. CDR1 and CDR2 (germline): SGHTA, FQGNSA. The CDR3 length is 16 residues. CDR3 sequence (DNA): TGTGCCAGCAGCGCCATAGAGACAATCCTGAACACTGAAGCTTTCTTT. Its translation is CASSAIETILNTEAFF.

The genes are TRBV6-2 or TRBV6-3 and TRBJ2-7; TRBD1 is a possible D gene (6 bases). Germline V gene sequence: CDR1 MNHEY, CDR2 SVGEGT. The CDR3 is made up of 14 amino acids. V shed 7 bases and J shed 4 bases, with 17 bases lying between them. The CDR3 protein is CASNTLGTIYEQYF. Written as DNA, the CDR3 is TGTGCCAGCAACACCCTGGGGACAATTTACGAGCAGTACTTC.

V gene TRBV6-2 or TRBV6-3 combines with J gene TRBJ1-5; 9 positions agree with TRBD1. The length of the CDR3 is 15 residues. Germline trimming cut 4 bases from V and 10 bases from J; bases unmatched to any gene: 11. Per the germline V gene, CDR1 is MNHEY and CDR2 is SVGEGT. The CDR3 reads CASSFSGTGMTPQHF. DNA of the CDR3: TGTGCCAGCAGTTTTTCCGGGACAGGGATGACTCCCCAGCATTTT.

The V gene is TRBV7-2, the J gene TRBJ2-2; TRBD2 agrees at 11 bases. CDR1 SGHTA and CDR2 FQGNSA come from the germline V gene. J was trimmed by 8 bases and V by 5 bases; bases with no gene match: 7. The CDR3 extends over 15 amino acids. The CDR3 sequence: CASSAGTSGRGELFF. CDR3 in DNA: TGTGCCAGCAGCGCCGGGACTAGCGGCCGGGGGGAGCTGTTTTTT. Based on the CDR3 plus reference TRBV7-2 and TRBJ2-2, the full variable domain is GAGVSQSPSNKVTEKGKDVELRCDPISGHTALYWYRQSLGQGLEFLIYFQGNSAPDKSGLPSDRFSAERTGGSVSTLTIQRTQQEDSAVYLCASSAGTSGRGELFFGEGSRLTVL.